This entry lists 18 T cell receptor beta chains sequenced from one sample in a study of T-cell memory formation after mild COVID-19. TCRdb itself ran the 5' RACE reads through MiXCR, one entry per CDR3 protein. Counted here are roughly 350,000 distinct CDR3 sequences, 25% to 30% occurring once; the ten biggest clones make up roughly 14%. Material: PBMCs or a T cell subset sorted from them (not recorded which). These receptors all come from an adult woman who had mild COVID-19 (a few samples of this study predate the infection). Cell type and time point are not known.

The chain is built from TRBV30 and TRBJ2-3; D possibly corresponds to TRBD2 (5 bases). CDR3 length equals 17 residues. Trimming cost V 2 bases and J 0 bases, with 18 bases left between them. The V gene's germline CDR1 is GTSNPN and CDR2 SVGIG (reference sequence). DNA of the CDR3: TGTGCCTGGAGTAGGACTTTCCAGACCCTTAGCACAGATACGCAGTATTTT. This translates into CAWSRTFQTLSTDTQYF. The full variable domain, in which reference TRBV30 and TRBJ2-3 provide the parts outside the CDR3, is SQTIHQWPATLVQPVGSPLSLECTVEGTSNPNLYWYRQAAGRGLQLLFYSVGIGQISSEVPQNLSASRPQDRQFILSSKKLLLSDSGFYLCAWSRTFQTLSTDTQYFGPGTRLTVL.

The rearrangement joins TRBV20-1 to TRBJ2-3; 8 bases line up with TRBD1. Unmatched junction bases numbered 7, after V lost 5 bases and J lost 3 bases. The CDR3 is 14 residues long. Germline V gives CDR1 DFQATT, CDR2 SNEGSKA (reference sequence). In DNA form, the CDR3 reads TGCAGTGCTCTCGACAGGGGTACGACAGATACGCAGTATTTT. This gives the protein CSALDRGTTDTQYF.

This clonotype was detected a few times. V is TRBV23-1 and J is TRBJ2-3; TRBD1 aligns across 9 bases. TRBV23-1 belongs to the ORF category, with a function that is uncertain. The V and J ends lost 3 bases and 2 bases, in that order; junction bases with no gene match: 12. The CDR3 contains 18 residues. The CDR3 coding sequence is TGCGCCAGCAGTCACCGCCGACCCGACAGGGGGAACACAGATACGCAGTATTTT. It yields the protein CASSHRRPDRGNTDTQYF.

The rearrangement links TRBV24-1 to TRBJ1-2; 7 bases are a match to TRBD1. There are 15 residues in the CDR3. The germline V gene encodes CDR1 KGHDR and CDR2 SFDVKD. After removal of 4 bases from V and 2 bases from J, the junction contained 6 bases not matched to a gene. The CDR3 nucleotides read TGTGCCACCAGTGAGTCCAGACAGGGAAACTATGGCTACACCTTC. It translates to CATSESRQGNYGYTF.

The V and J genes are TRBV21-1 and TRBJ2-5; TRBD1, the table's D call, was not compared with the DNA. TRBV21-1 is marked as a pseudogene. The CDR3 is 16 amino acids. This CDR3 reads CASSNLTTGCVETQYF. CDR3 nucleotide sequence: TGTGCCAGCAGCAACCTTACGACAGGGTGTGTAGAGACCCAGTACTTC.

The CDR3 nucleotides read TGTGCCAGCAGTCCTTGGGGGACAGGGATCTTTGGCTACACCTTC. Its translation: CASSPWGTGIFGYTF. The rearrangement joins TRBV7-6 to TRBJ1-2, with 9 bases lining up with TRBD1. The J segment lost 7 bases and the V segment lost 6 bases, leaving 12 bases of the junction unmatched. Germline V gives CDR1 SGHVS, CDR2 FNYEAQ. The length of the CDR3 is 15 residues.

The V call is TRBV30, the J call TRBJ2-3; 7 bases are a match to TRBD2. Germline CDR1 is GTSNPN and CDR2 is SVGIG (reference sequence). Trimming took 8 bases from V and 5 from J; bases not matched to a gene: 10. The CDR3 totals 13 residues. CDR3 nucleotide sequence: TGTGCCGGCCTCGGACTAGTCGGAGATACGCAGTATTTT. Translating gives CAGLGLVGDTQYF.

V gene TRBV10-3 combines with J gene TRBJ2-3; 10 positions match TRBD2. Germline trimming cut 11 bases from V and 3 bases from J; bases unmatched to any gene: 8. The CDR3 totals 14 residues. Germline CDR1 and CDR2: ENHRY and SYGVKD. CDR3 in DNA: TGTGCCGTAAACGGACTAGCGGATACAGATACGCAGTATTTT. Translating gives CAVNGLADTDTQYF.

There are a few counts of this clonotype. The V and J genes are TRBV3-1 and TRBJ1-3; D may be TRBD1 (5 bases). V lost 4 bases and J 4 bases, leaving 8 bases between the germline ends. The CDR3 sequence is 13 residues long. Germline V lookup: CDR1 LGHDT, CDR2 YNNKEL (reference sequence). The CDR3 reads CASSRGSGNTIYF. In DNA form, the CDR3 reads TGTGCCAGCAGCCGGGGGAGCGGAAACACCATATATTTT. The full variable domain, with the rest looked up from reference TRBV3-1 and TRBJ1-3, is DTAVSQTPKYLVTQMGNDKSIKCEQNLGHDTMYWYKQDSKKFLKIMFSYNNKELIINETVPNRFSPKSPDKAHLNLHINSLELGDSAVYFCASSRGSGNTIYFGEGSWLTVV.

This clonotype was observed once. V is TRBV12-3 or TRBV12-4 and J is TRBJ1-5; D is unclear. V lost 5 bases and J 4 bases, leaving 15 bases between the germline ends. CDR3 length: 15 residues. CDR3 amino acids: CASSPGGVGNQPQHF. For the CDR3, the DNA is TGTGCCAGCAGTCCTGGAGGTGTGGGGAATCAGCCCCAGCATTTT.

V usage is TRBV6-5 and J usage is TRBJ2-7, with D possibly called TRBD1 or TRBD2 (5 bases each). V lost 6 bases to trimming and J lost 3 bases, with 18 bases between them. This CDR3 is 15 amino acids long. The germline V gene has CDR1 MNHEY and CDR2 SVGAGI. The CDR3 DNA reads TGTGCCAGCAGATACGTGGACAACGAGGGCTACGAGCAGTACTTC. This gives the protein CASRYVDNEGYEQYF.

The chain joins TRBV12-5 to TRBJ2-5; TRBD2 matches 12 bases. The CDR3 length is 17 residues. Losses at the gene ends were 1 base for V and 2 bases for J; bases not matched to a gene: 5. Germline assignment: CDR1 LGHNT and CDR2 FRNRAP. The CDR3 DNA is TGTGCTAGTGGTTTGGGACTAGCGGGAGTAGATCAAGAGACCCAGTACTTC. Amino acids: CASGLGLAGVDQETQYF.

This clonotype has just one count. This chain links TRBV4-1 with TRBJ1-1; 9 bases match TRBD1. Germline trimming cut 4 bases from V and 6 bases from J; bases unmatched to any gene: 12. Germline CDR1 MGHRA, CDR2 YSYEKL. The length of the CDR3 is 16 residues. In DNA, the CDR3 is TGCGCCAGCAGCCTAACCCCGGGACAGGGCGATTCTGAAGCTTTCTTT. Amino acids: CASSLTPGQGDSEAFF.

Only a few counts were recorded for this clonotype. The genes are TRBV9 and TRBJ2-3; the D call may be TRBD1 or TRBD2 (5 bases each). CDR3 length: 17 amino acids. Germline lookup yields CDR1 SGDLS and CDR2 YYNGEE. The V end lost 3 bases, the J end lost 4 bases, and 21 bases lay between the germline ends. The CDR3 DNA sequence: TGTGCCAGCAGCGCCACGGGACCCCCTAACTGGCCAGATACGCAGTATTTT. It codes for CASSATGPPNWPDTQYF.

CDR3: CASRQGQGKNGYTF. CDR3 coding DNA: TGCGCCAGCAGGCAGGGACAGGGGAAAAATGGCTACACCTTC. The genes are TRBV5-1 and TRBJ1-2; TRBD1 agrees at 10 bases. The junction had 7 bases not matched to a gene; V was cut back by 5 bases and J by 6 bases. CDR1 and CDR2 from the germline V gene are SGHRS and YFSETQ. CDR3 size: 14 residues.

This clonotype was seen only a few times. V and J are TRBV7-6 and TRBJ2-5; D is unclear. CDR1 and CDR2 from the germline V gene are SGHVS and FNYEAQ. Trimming shortened V by 5 bases and J by 4 bases, and 8 bases separated the two germline ends. The CDR3 extends over 12 amino acids. The CDR3 loop is CASSIRRETQYF. The CDR3 DNA reads TGTGCCAGCAGCATCAGACGAGAGACCCAGTACTTC.

This chain uses TRBV2 with TRBJ2-1, with 7 bases lining up with TRBD2. Looked up from germline, CDR1 is SNHLY and CDR2 is FYNNEI. The CDR3 spans 15 residues. V was pared by 1 base and J by 6 bases, with 6 bases of the junction left unmatched. The CDR3 DNA reads TGTGCCAGCAGTGAAGTTGAGGCGGGAGCCAATGAGCAGTTCTTC. This encodes CASSEVEAGANEQFF.

In this sample, this clonotype turned up a few times. The chain employs TRBV3-1 and TRBJ1-2; 7 nucleotides match TRBD1. The V gene's germline CDR1 is LGHDT and CDR2 YNNKEL (reference sequence). With 2 bases clipped from V and 4 bases from J, the junction kept 7 bases outside the gene matches. The length of the CDR3 is 15 residues. The CDR3 DNA is TGTGCCAGCAGCCAAAAGGGACAGAGAGTCTATGGCTACACCTTC. It is translated as CASSQKGQRVYGYTF.